This TCR beta chain was sequenced during a study of blood T cell repertoires in COVID-19. Study-wide background: The analysed material was cDNA or gDNA that came from T cells, B-cell-depleted T cells, or PBMCs.

In the authors' workflow: By means of reference gene primer amplification, nucleated cell counts were estimated. Generated by immunoSEQ multiplex PCR, the TCRdb table keeps only in-frame clones and is missing some. V, J and clone size are taken as reported in that table, and D and trimming were inferred from the DNA itself. The table has around 72,000 clones, roughly 82% seen once; the top ten hold around 20%. The junction had 7 bases not matched to a gene; V was cut back by 2 bases and J by 0 bases. The CDR3 is made up of 16 amino acids. The germline gives CDR1 MNHEY, CDR2 SVGEGT. Sequenced material: peripheral blood. The rearrangement links TRBV6-2 or TRBV6-3 to TRBJ2-7; 7 bases agree with TRBD1. The clonotype comes from a human donor in a cohort sampled during active COVID-19. The CDR3 is CASSYRGQTISYEQYF. CDR3 nucleotides: TGTGCCAGCAGTTACCGGGGACAGACCATCTCCTACGAGCAGTACTTC.